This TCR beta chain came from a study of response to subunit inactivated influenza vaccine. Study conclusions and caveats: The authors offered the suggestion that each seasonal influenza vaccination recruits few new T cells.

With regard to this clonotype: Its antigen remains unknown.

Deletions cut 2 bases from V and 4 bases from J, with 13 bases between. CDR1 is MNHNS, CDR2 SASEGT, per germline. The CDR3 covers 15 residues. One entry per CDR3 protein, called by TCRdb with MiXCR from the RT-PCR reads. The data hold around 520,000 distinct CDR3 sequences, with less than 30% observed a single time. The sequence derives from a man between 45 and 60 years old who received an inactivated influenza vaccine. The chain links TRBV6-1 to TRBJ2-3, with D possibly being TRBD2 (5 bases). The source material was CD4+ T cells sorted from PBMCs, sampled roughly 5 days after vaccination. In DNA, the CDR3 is TGTGCCAGCAGTGAAACGGGGTACGACTCAGATACGCAGTATTTT. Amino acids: CASSETGYDSDTQYF.